This TCR beta chain is from a study of OX40 agonist ivuxolimab in advanced cancers. In the study overall: The costimulatory receptor OX40 (CD134) was targeted by ivuxolimab, a fully human IgG2 agonistic monoclonal antibody. The point of sequencing TCRbeta in the periphery was to test whether ivuxolimab changed TCR sequence diversity and drove clonal T-cell expansion. Of the approximately 50 dose-escalation patients, hepatocellular carcinoma was present in around 20, melanoma in roughly 15, renal cell carcinoma in 9 and head and neck cancer in 9. The paper describes the monotherapy dose-escalation part (N = 52 patients) of the phase I trial of ivuxolimab. Intravenous ivuxolimab was administered to patients every 2 weeks at six dose levels: 0.01, 0.1, 0.3, 1.5, 3 and 10 mg/kg. Patients were allowed to have had prior anti-PD-1, anti-PD-L1 or anti-CTLA-4 therapy, and approximately 40% of the dose-escalation patients had been treated with checkpoint inhibitors. In the dose-escalation cohort, 75% to 85% of patients were male, and the mean age was 60 years with a range of roughly 20 to 80. Partial responses were achieved by three dose-escalation patients, of whom one had hepatocellular carcinoma and two had cutaneous melanoma. What the work shows at the level of the full study, not this receptor alone: Clonal expansion of both CD4+ and CD8+ blood T cells was observed from baseline to week 6 at doses 0.1 to 3.0 mg/kg. After ivuxolimab, CD8+ T cells had more expanded clones than CD4+ T cells on average. In the 0.1-3.0 mg/kg groups, partial responders were among the patients with the lowest normalized peripheral clonal expansion, particularly in CD8+ T cells. Low levels of normalized T-cell clonal expansion were also shown by some nonresponding patients. The antigen specificity of the clonally expanded peripheral T cells was not determined.

The trial excluded patients who had a history of autoimmune disease or who were on systemic immunosuppression. In every dose cohort, peripheral blood was drawn for TCR sequencing at baseline, cycle 4 day 1, and cycle 7 day 1. The samples were taken from a phase I, first-in-human, multicenter, open-label dose-escalation trial of ivuxolimab. Adults with locally advanced or metastatic head and neck squamous cell, hepatocellular, melanoma or renal cell carcinoma were enrolled in the trial. CD4+ and CD8+ T cells were sorted separately from peripheral blood before TCR sequencing. This clone showed up just a few times. The antigen it binds to is not known. No base-level quality is on record; no much larger clone is a single base apart. To sequence the TCRbeta CDR3 region, genomic DNA was isolated from the sorted cells. The immunoSEQ Assay was used to sequence the TCRbeta CDR3 regions. This immuneACCESS table, as held by TCRdb, lists in-frame sequences with V and J called but not all clones. Of the missing ones, under half trace to an unresolved V gene in checked studies; the others have no known cause. Recorded for this sample are tens of thousands of clones; over 75% of them occurred a single time. Around 1.8% of the sample goes to the ten largest clones.

Looking up the germline V gene yields CDR1 SQVTM and CDR2 ANQGSEA. Reading from cysteine to phenylalanine, the CDR3 counts 13 amino acids. CDR3 DNA is the only sequence kept; it has 39 bases, read in frame from the first base. The V end gives up 5 bases and the J end 7 bases, leaving 8 bases in the junction not matched to a gene. The sample was CD4+ or CD8+ T cells sorted from blood, taken in a trial of the OX40 agonist ivuxolimab. This chain is built from TRBV29-1 and TRBJ2-7, and TRBD2 aligns with 10 junction nucleotides. The source of this sequence is an adult with an advanced solid tumor such as melanoma, head and neck, liver or kidney cancer. The CDR3 here reads CSVIAGGNGEQYF. The DNA reads TGCAGCGTTATAGCGGGAGGAAACGGGGAGCAGTACTTC.